One and the same sample provided the 20 T cell receptor beta chains below, sequenced in a study of blood T cell repertoires in COVID-19 (dated by TCRdb to the early 2020s). The library was made by the immunoSEQ multiplex PCR assay. The table comes from immuneACCESS by way of TCRdb, which keeps in-frame sequences with V and J called. Part of the clones is missing from these tables; in studies checked, under half for an unresolved V gene and the rest for unknown reasons. The table for this sample lists roughly 350,000 clones; roughly 86% of them were counted only once. The top ten constitute about 9.4% of the sample. Material for sequencing was peripheral blood. The receptors shown here come from a woman between 25 and 40 years old with COVID-19, enrolled during active disease.

The chain joins TRBV19 to TRBJ2-7; 13 positions agree with TRBD2. The V segment lost 5 bases and the J segment 5 bases; nucleotides outside the gene matches: 6. The CDR3 runs 15 residues. Per the germline V gene, CDR1 is LNHDA and CDR2 is SQIVND (reference sequence). CDR3 sequence reads: CASSRTSGSYDEQYF. The CDR3, as DNA: TGTGCCAGTAGTCGGACTAGCGGGAGTTACGACGAGCAGTACTTC.

The chain recombines TRBV18 with TRBJ1-6, with D possibly matching TRBD1 (5 bases). The germline V gene encodes CDR1 KGHSH and CDR2 LQKENI. The CDR3 sequence is 13 residues long. The V gene lost 9 bases and the J gene lost 7 bases, with 13 bases spanning the gap. The CDR3 DNA sequence: TGTGCCAGTAGTGACAGCCGGAATTCACCCCTCCACTTT. It specifies CASSDSRNSPLHF.

The J gene is TRBJ1-6, the V gene TRBV7-8; the match to TRBD1 covers 9 bases. Germline values: CDR1 SGHVS, CDR2 FQNEAQ. The CDR3 contains 14 residues. V lost 2 bases, J lost 10 bases, and 3 bases stayed unmatched. CDR3 DNA: TGTGCCAGCAGCTTAAGGACAGGGGAATCACCCCTCCACTTT. It is translated as CASSLRTGESPLHF.

This sequence joins TRBV11-2 and TRBJ2-2; 9 bases align to TRBD1. V lost 5 bases, J lost 0 bases, and 1 base stayed unmatched. The CDR3 covers 15 residues. Per germline, CDR1 SGHAT and CDR2 FQNNGV. CDR3 residues: CASSDRGANTGELFF. The CDR3 DNA sequence: TGTGCCAGCAGCGACAGGGGGGCGAACACCGGGGAGCTGTTTTTT.

V usage is TRBV7-3 and J usage is TRBJ2-7; a possible D gene is TRBD2 (5 bases). The CDR3 is 14 residues long. CDR1 SGHTA and CDR2 FQGTGA come from the germline V gene. The V gene lost 1 base and the J gene lost 7 bases, with 14 bases spanning the gap. CDR3 region: CASSLNGVVGEQYF. For the CDR3, the DNA is TGTGCCAGCAGCTTAAACGGGGTAGTGGGGGAGCAGTACTTC.

The V gene is TRBV7-2, the J gene TRBJ2-3; 15 nucleotides line up with TRBD2. Germline V gene lookup returns CDR1 SGHTA and CDR2 FQGNSA. The CDR3 sequence is 14 residues long. Unmatched junction bases numbered 2, after V lost 5 bases and J lost 8 bases. CDR3 protein: CASSAGLAGGTQYF. DNA of the CDR3: TGTGCCAGCAGCGCGGGACTAGCGGGAGGTACGCAGTATTTT. Filled out from reference TRBV7-2 and TRBJ2-3, the complete variable domain reads GAGVSQSPSNKVTEKGKDVELRCDPISGHTALYWYRQSLGQGLEFLIYFQGNSAPDKSGLPSDRFSAERTGGSVSTLTIQRTQQEDSAVYLCASSAGLAGGTQYFGPGTRLTVL.

The chain carries TRBV19 and TRBJ2-7, with D tentatively TRBD1 (6 bases). CDR3 size: 14 residues. Trimming took 5 bases from V and 2 from J, leaving 13 bases between them. Germline assignment: CDR1 LNHDA and CDR2 SQIVND (reference sequence). The CDR3 DNA reads as TGTGCCAGTAGTGTCGGGACACAGGCCTACGAGCAGTACTTC. Amino acids: CASSVGTQAYEQYF.

The rearrangement uses TRBV12-3 or TRBV12-4 and TRBJ1-3; D uncertain. CDR3 length: 13 amino acids. V was pared by 6 bases and J by 0 bases, with 6 bases between. CDR3 in amino acids: CASRKSSGNTIYF. In DNA, the CDR3 is TGTGCCAGCAGGAAGAGCTCTGGAAACACCATATATTTT.

The V gene is TRBV19, the J gene TRBJ1-2; D is unclear. Germline CDR1 and CDR2: LNHDA and SQIVND (reference sequence). The CDR3 runs to 15 residues. CDR3 coding DNA: TGTGCGACCAGACTTCAGCGGGGAGGGAACTATGGCTACACCTTC. This codes for CATRLQRGGNYGYTF.

This rearrangement joins TRBV6-6 to TRBJ1-5; the D is unclear. The V gene's germline CDR1 is MNHNY and CDR2 SVGAGI (reference sequence). V was pared by 0 bases and J by 0 bases, with 9 bases between. This CDR3 region has 16 residues. CDR3 sequence reads: CASSYSKAGSNQPQHF. Written as DNA, the CDR3 is TGTGCCAGCAGTTACTCGAAGGCAGGTAGCAATCAGCCCCAGCATTTT.

This clone was detected only once. The chain is built from TRBV4-1 and TRBJ2-7; perhaps TRBD2 as D (5 bases). The V end lost 0 bases, the J end lost 1 base, and 10 bases lay between the germline ends. The CDR3 consists of 15 residues. Germline V lookup: CDR1 MGHRA, CDR2 YSYEKL. CDR3 loop: CASSQEDERSYEQYF. The CDR3 DNA follows: TGCGCCAGCAGCCAAGAAGATGAGCGGTCCTACGAGCAGTACTTC.

The CDR3 loop reads CASSWGQHYEQYF. In DNA form, the CDR3 reads TGTGCCAGCAGTTGGGGACAGCACTACGAGCAGTACTTC. This chain uses TRBV6-5 with TRBJ2-7, with TRBD1 matching over 7 bases. The CDR3 consists of 13 residues. Germline CDR1 reads MNHEY; CDR2 reads SVGAGI. V shed 4 bases, J shed 3 bases, and the junction held 3 bases outside the gene matches.

This clone was picked up many times. The chain employs TRBV5-1 and TRBJ1-1; unclear D gene. The germline V gene has CDR1 SGHRS and CDR2 YFSETQ. Trimming removed 4 bases from V and 4 bases from J, with 14 bases in between. This CDR3 contains 14 residues. CDR3 nucleotide sequence: TGCGCCAGCAGCCGTATCGGAAGGAGCACTGAAGCTTTCTTT. As protein: CASSRIGRSTEAFF.

The chain combines TRBV20-1 with TRBJ2-3; TRBD2 matches at 12 bases. The junction had 11 bases not matched to a gene; V was cut back by 3 bases and J by 4 bases. The CDR3 is made up of 17 amino acids. Per germline, CDR1 DFQATT and CDR2 SNEGSKA (reference sequence). The CDR3 sequence: CSASVLAGGPGADTQYF. In DNA form, the CDR3 reads TGCAGTGCTAGTGTGCTAGCGGGAGGGCCAGGTGCAGATACGCAGTATTTT.

This clone was seen once. This chain links TRBV2 with TRBJ2-7, with D unclear. The CDR3 is 13 amino acids. Between the trimmed V and J ends, which lost 7 bases and 2 bases, there was a span of 12 bases. The germline V gene encodes CDR1 SNHLY and CDR2 FYNNEI. In nucleotides, the CDR3 is TGTGCCAGCAAACCAGAGGCCCCCTACGAGCAGTACTTC. Translated, it gives CASKPEAPYEQYF.

The chain is built from TRBV6-8 and TRBJ2-1, with TRBD2 matching over 14 bases. CDR1 is MNHGY, CDR2 SAAAGT, per germline. The CDR3 is 17 residues long. V gave up 11 bases and J gave up 1 base; unmatched junction bases: 10. CDR3 amino acids: CAGPGLAGVTSYNEQFF. The CDR3 nucleotides read TGTGCCGGGCCGGGACTAGCGGGAGTTACGTCCTACAATGAGCAGTTCTTC.

The rearrangement joins TRBV7-8 to TRBJ2-1; D is unresolved. The CDR3 consists of 15 residues. Deletions cut 2 bases from V and 0 bases from J, with 8 bases between. Germline lookup yields CDR1 SGHVS and CDR2 FQNEAQ. The CDR3 here is CASSLFRSSYNEQFF. The CDR3, as DNA: TGTGCCAGCAGCTTATTCAGAAGCTCCTACAATGAGCAGTTCTTC.

The chain couples TRBV5-1 to TRBJ1-2; 7 bases agree with TRBD1. Trimming took 4 bases from V and 2 from J; bases not matched to a gene: 8. CDR1 and CDR2 from the germline V gene are SGHRS and YFSETQ. The CDR3 runs to 15 residues. CDR3 amino acids: CASSIDPGQNYGYTF. CDR3 nucleotides: TGCGCCAGCAGCATAGATCCGGGACAGAACTATGGCTACACCTTC. Full variable domain (remainder filled in from reference TRBV5-1 and TRBJ1-2): KAGVTQTPRYLIKTRGQQVTLSCSPISGHRSVSWYQQTPGQGLQFLFEYFSETQRNKGNFPGRFSGRQFSNSRSEMNVSTLELGDSALYLCASSIDPGQNYGYTFGSGTRLTVV.

The gene calls are TRBV11-2 and TRBJ2-6, with D unresolved. Trimming stripped 6 bases from V and 2 bases from J, with 8 bases between. Germline V gives CDR1 SGHAT, CDR2 FQNNGV. CDR3 length equals 14 residues. The CDR3 nucleotides are TGTGCCAGCAGGCCCGAGGCTGGGGCCAACGTCCTGACTTTC. This gives the protein CASRPEAGANVLTF. Together with reference TRBV11-2 and TRBJ2-6, the CDR3 gives the full variable domain: EAGVAQSPRYKIIEKRQSVAFWCNPISGHATLYWYQQILGQGPKLLIQFQNNGVVDDSQLPKDRFSAERLKGVDSTLKIQPAKLEDSAVYLCASRPEAGANVLTFGAGSRLTVL.

The chain joins TRBV5-6 to TRBJ1-1, with 10 nucleotides matching TRBD1. Germline V lookup: CDR1 SGHDT, CDR2 YYEEEE. V lost 5 bases, J lost 4 bases, and 8 bases stayed unmatched. This CDR3 comprises 15 residues. This CDR3 reads CASRVWDRGTTEAFF. CDR3 nucleotide sequence: TGTGCCAGCAGGGTGTGGGACAGGGGTACCACTGAAGCTTTCTTT.